This T cell receptor beta chain appears in the sequencing data of a study of brain T cells in children with intractable seizures (dated by TCRdb to about 2021). Concerning the study at large: Resected brain tissue from 45 to 60 pediatric epilepsy surgery cases was first screened for immune gene transcripts using a NanoString immunology panel. Among the approximately 12 selected surgery cases, pre-surgery blood was additionally sequenced for eight, leaving four cases with brain tissue only. Broad study findings and their caveats: Sequencing depth differed between pre- and post-surgery blood, so clones missing from the pre-surgery sample may reflect undersampling. The patients' HCMV serostatus was not known, and viral specificity was inferred solely from CDR3 sequence similarity.

As regards this clone: Its antigen is currently not known. Base qualities are not at hand, and no much larger clone is one base apart.

The immunoSEQ assay was used to generate TCR beta chain sequences from genomic DNA. The study's own analysis went as follows. CDR3 sequences that did not begin with the conserved framework cysteine at position 104 were removed manually. Clonality was calculated as one minus the normalized Shannon's Diversity Index, with values ranging from 0 (maximal diversity) to 1 (oligoclonal). Differences in the frequency of the same CDR3 between samples, such as brain versus blood, were assessed with chi-squared comparison-of-proportions tests. Public clonotypes were identified by searching immuneACCESS, and similarity to known antiviral clonotypes was assessed with the VDJdb browser. TCRdb stores this immuneACCESS table with in-frame sequences only. Part of the clones is absent; in the studies checked, under half of the shortfall reflects unresolved V genes, and no reason is known for the rest. V and J calls and clone size are copied from that table; D and trimming were computed from the DNA. This sample lists fewer than 50,000 clones; roughly 90% were detected once. The leading ten clones occupy approximately 6.8% of the sample.

V is pruned by 5 bases and J by 0 bases, leaving 10 bases of the junction without a gene match. From its cysteine to its phenylalanine, the CDR3 spans 18 amino acids. The entry retains the CDR3 DNA only, 54 bases that are in frame from base 1. CDR1 and CDR2, looked up from the germline V gene, are SNHLY and FYNNEI. The time point label on this specimen signifies: resected brain tissue, or blood drawn just prior to surgery. The surgery cases with the highest brain T cell transcript signatures were chosen for TCR beta chain sequencing of brain tissue, and also of blood when blood was available. Before surgery, patients had received at least one anti-epileptic drug. TCR-sequenced patients were children with drug-resistant epilepsy due to tuberous sclerosis complex, focal cortical dysplasia, Rasmussen encephalitis or hemimegalencephaly. The Monarch genomic DNA purification kit was used to extract bulk genomic DNA from unsorted brain tissue and from whole blood.

Sequencing was performed on peripheral blood, taken at surgery. The source is a girl aged 2-10 years with tuberous sclerosis and intractable seizures. The chain joins TRBV2 to TRBJ2-6, with TRBD1 identical over 7 junction bases. The CDR3 amino acid sequence is: CASSRQGTRGSGANVLTF. The DNA is as follows: TGTGCCAGCAGTCGACAGGGAACCCGCGGCTCTGGGGCCAACGTCCTGACTTTC.